One sample yielded the 32 T cell receptor beta chains listed below, sequenced in a study of OX40 agonist ivuxolimab in advanced cancers. Repertoires were generated with immunoSEQ multiplex PCR, while TCRdb's copy carries only in-frame clones and drops some. The table records about 100,000 clones, 85% to 90% of them present only once. The starting material was CD4+ or CD8+ T cells sorted from blood, obtained in a trial of the OX40 agonist ivuxolimab. The receptors stem from an adult with an advanced solid tumor such as melanoma, head and neck, liver or kidney cancer.

The CDR3 sequence is CASSLQDEKLFF. Written as DNA, the CDR3 is TGTGCCAGCAGCTTACAGGATGAAAAACTGTTTTTT. The chain has TRBV7-6 and TRBJ1-4, with unresolved D. The CDR3 is 12 residues long. Trimming took 2 bases from V and 6 from J, leaving 4 bases between them. CDR1 SGHVS and CDR2 FNYEAQ come from the germline V gene.

The J gene is TRBJ2-3, the V gene TRBV5-1; TRBD2 matches 8 bases. J was trimmed by 0 bases and V by 4 bases; bases with no gene match: 4. Germline V gene sequence: CDR1 SGHRS, CDR2 YFSETQ. The CDR3 sequence is 15 residues long. CDR3 bases: TGCGCCAGCAGCCTACTAGCGGCTAGCACAGATACGCAGTATTTT. Translation gives CASSLLAASTDTQYF.

V and J are TRBV28 and TRBJ1-5; D not resolved. This CDR3 is 12 amino acids long. CDR1 is MDHEN and CDR2 is SYDVKM in the germline V gene. V was cut by 4 bases and J by 4 bases, with 5 bases left in between. The CDR3 DNA reads as TGTGCCAGCAGTTCCGGGAATCAGCCCCAGCATTTT. Translation gives CASSSGNQPQHF.

The rearrangement uses TRBV9 and TRBJ2-7; D not resolved. V was pared by 6 bases and J by 7 bases, with 14 bases between. Germline values: CDR1 SGDLS, CDR2 YYNGEE. The length of the CDR3 is 12 residues. The CDR3 loop reads CASTPRLQEQYF. CDR3 DNA sequence: TGTGCCAGCACCCCCAGGTTACAAGAGCAGTACTTC.

This chain links TRBV9 with TRBJ1-2; tentatively, D is TRBD1 (6 bases). This CDR3 spans 14 amino acids. Per the germline V gene, CDR1 is SGDLS and CDR2 is YYNGEE. V was trimmed by 0 bases and J by 4 bases, leaving 10 bases between them. CDR3 protein: CASSVDQGSYGYTF. As DNA, the CDR3 is TGTGCCAGCAGCGTAGACCAGGGGAGCTATGGCTACACCTTC.

This clone showed up just once. V gene TRBV18 combines with J gene TRBJ2-3; no definite D call. The V end lost 0 bases, the J end lost 2 bases, and 9 bases lay between the germline ends. This CDR3 contains 15 residues. CDR1 and CDR2 from the germline V gene are KGHSH and LQKENI. The CDR3 sequence is CASSPPGPATDTQYF. The CDR3 DNA is TGTGCCAGCTCACCACCGGGCCCAGCCACAGATACGCAGTATTTT.

The chain links TRBV10-1 to TRBJ2-7; D tentatively fits TRBD1 or TRBD2 (6 bases each). Germline V gene data show CDR1 as WNHNN and CDR2 as SYGVQD (reference sequence). The V gene lost 5 bases and the J gene lost 5 bases, with 25 bases spanning the gap. The CDR3 has 17 residues. CDR3 sequence: CASSPGTGALGRDEQYF. The CDR3 DNA reads TGCGCCAGCAGTCCCGGGACGGGGGCATTGGGTCGTGACGAGCAGTACTTC.

V gene TRBV10-3 combines with J gene TRBJ2-2, with D possibly called TRBD1 or TRBD2 (5 bases each). The CDR3 has 15 amino acids. With 7 bases removed from V and 4 bases from J, the gap between germline ends came to 16 bases. The germline V gene encodes CDR1 ENHRY and CDR2 SYGVKD. CDR3 nucleotide sequence: TGTGCCATCACCGAAGGTAGAGGGGCCACCGGGGAGCTGTTTTTT. Translated: CAITEGRGATGELFF.

The chain has TRBV7-9 and TRBJ2-3, with D possibly matching TRBD1 (6 bases). CDR1 and CDR2 (germline): SEHNR, FQNEAQ (reference sequence). Trimming removed 5 bases at V and 6 bases at J, with 18 bases between. CDR3 size: 15 residues. DNA of the CDR3: TGTGCCAGCAGCCCGACAGGAGCCCAGTGGGATACGCAGTATTTT. Its translation is CASSPTGAQWDTQYF.

DNA for the CDR3: TGTGCCAGTAGTACCCAAGGGACCGCCGGTCGAGAAAAACTGTTTTTT. It specifies CASSTQGTAGREKLFF. V usage is TRBV19 and J usage is TRBJ1-4; D might be TRBD1 (5 bases). Germline loops: CDR1 LNHDA, CDR2 SQIVND (reference sequence). V was trimmed by 4 bases and J by 8 bases, leaving 20 bases between them. The CDR3 covers 16 residues.

The J gene is TRBJ2-7, the V gene TRBV19; no reliable D call. The germline V and J ends were trimmed by 6 bases and 2 bases, with 14 bases remaining between them. Germline V gives CDR1 LNHDA, CDR2 SQIVND (reference sequence). CDR3 length: 14 residues. The CDR3 sequence is CASSRSQPAYEQYF. Written as DNA, the CDR3 is TGTGCCAGTAGCCGCTCACAGCCCGCCTACGAGCAGTACTTC.

The chain carries TRBV4-2 and TRBJ2-7; 10 bases agree with TRBD2. The length of the CDR3 is 14 residues. The germline CDR1 and CDR2 sequences are LGHNA and YNFKEQ. Trimming at V came to 0 bases and at J to 12 bases, leaving 8 bases not matched to a gene. The DNA for the CDR3 is TGTGCCAGCAGCCAAGATGGGATAAGCGGGAGGGGGTACTTC. Its translation: CASSQDGISGRGYF.

This chain joins TRBV2 and TRBJ2-7; possible D gene TRBD2, 6 bases. V was trimmed by 6 bases and J by 5 bases, leaving 17 bases between them. From germline, CDR1 is SNHLY and CDR2 FYNNEI. This CDR3 is built from 14 residues. The CDR3 region has the DNA TGTGCCAGCAGCCGAGGGGCGGGGACCCACGAGCAGTACTTC. Its translation: CASSRGAGTHEQYF.

This chain joins TRBV27 and TRBJ2-5, with a possible D match to TRBD1 (6 bases). V lost 6 bases, J lost 1 base, and 15 bases lay in between. The length of the CDR3 is 15 residues. In germline, CDR1 is MNHEY, CDR2 SMNVEV (reference sequence). The CDR3: CASRATQGIQETQYF. CDR3 in DNA: TGTGCCAGCAGGGCTACACAGGGAATCCAAGAGACCCAGTACTTC.

V usage is TRBV5-1 and J usage is TRBJ1-4; 9 positions match TRBD1. Germline lookup yields CDR1 SGHRS and CDR2 YFSETQ. The V and J ends lost 4 bases and 7 bases, in that order; junction bases with no gene match: 5. The CDR3 is 14 residues long. CDR3 loop: CASSTGQGGEKLFF. The CDR3 region has the DNA TGCGCCAGCAGCACGGGACAGGGTGGTGAAAAACTGTTTTTT.

The chain joins TRBV30 to TRBJ2-5; D possibly corresponds to TRBD1 (6 bases). Germline V gene sequence: CDR1 GTSNPN, CDR2 SVGIG (reference sequence). The CDR3 length is 14 residues. V was trimmed by 2 bases and J by 5 bases, leaving 15 bases between them. CDR3 DNA sequence: TGTGCCTGGAGTCCCGGACAGCCGGGGGAGACCCAGTACTTC. This translates into CAWSPGQPGETQYF.

The chain uses TRBV2 and TRBJ2-5; 8 bases agree with TRBD2. CDR1 is SNHLY and CDR2 is FYNNEI in the germline V gene. This CDR3 is 14 amino acids long. Germline trimming cut 1 base from V and 5 bases from J; bases unmatched to any gene: 3. The CDR3 sequence: CASSEEASGETQYF. CDR3 DNA: TGTGCCAGCAGTGAAGAGGCTAGCGGGGAGACCCAGTACTTC.

The V and J genes are TRBV7-9 and TRBJ2-7, with D perhaps matching TRBD1 (6 bases). This CDR3 is 14 amino acids long. Germline V gene sequence: CDR1 SEHNR, CDR2 FQNEAQ (reference sequence). Trimming pared 3 bases from V and 3 bases from J, leaving 12 bases between. In nucleotides, the CDR3 is TGTGCCAGCAGCTTTCACCACAGGGACTACGAGCAGTACTTC. Protein: CASSFHHRDYEQYF. Based on the CDR3 plus reference TRBV7-9 and TRBJ2-7, the full variable domain is DTGVSQNPRHKITKRGQNVTFRCDPISEHNRLYWYRQTLGQGPEFLTYFQNEAQLEKSRLLSDRFSAERPKGSFSTLEIQRTEQGDSAMYLCASSFHHRDYEQYFGPGTRLTVT.

The sample holds one count of this clone. The chain carries TRBV7-2 and TRBJ2-5, with TRBD2 matching over 11 bases. CDR1 is SGHTA, CDR2 FQGNSA, per germline. This CDR3 region has 16 residues. Trimming removed 5 bases from V and 1 base from J; junction bases left unmatched: 6. The CDR3 DNA is TGTGCCAGCAGCGCAACTAGCGGGGGACTCCAAGAGACCCAGTACTTC. Translated, it gives CASSATSGGLQETQYF.

The CDR3: CASSLRGSAYNEQFF. CDR3 in DNA: TGTGCCAGCAGCTTGCGGGGTTCGGCCTACAATGAGCAGTTCTTC. The chain links TRBV5-4 to TRBJ2-1, with D possibly being TRBD2 (5 bases). V gave up 1 base and J gave up 2 bases, with 10 bases separating them. The germline CDR1 and CDR2 sequences are SGHNT and YYREEE (reference sequence). The CDR3 has 15 amino acids. Using reference TRBV5-4 and TRBJ2-1 for the parts outside the CDR3, the full variable domain is ETGVTQSPTHLIKTRGQQVTLRCSSQSGHNTVSWYQQALGQGPQFIFQYYREEENGRGNFPPRFSGLQFPNYSSELNVNALELDDSALYLCASSLRGSAYNEQFFGPGTRLTVL.

This chain joins TRBV19 and TRBJ2-1; a weak D match, TRBD2 (6 bases). The CDR3 spans 14 residues. CDR1 is LNHDA and CDR2 is SQIVND in the germline V gene (reference sequence). Trimming took off 4 bases at V and 6 bases at J, with 13 bases between the two ends. CDR3 nucleotides: TGTGCCAGTAGTAGGTCTGCGGGGCGCAATGAGCAGTTCTTC. It codes for CASSRSAGRNEQFF.

This clone was seen just once. This CDR3 is CASSRSGPDRGEQFF. The CDR3 DNA reads as TGCGCCAGCAGCAGGTCCGGGCCCGATCGGGGCGAGCAGTTCTTC. The V and J genes are TRBV5-1 and TRBJ2-1, with D perhaps being TRBD1 or TRBD2 (5 bases each). CDR3 length: 15 residues. With 4 bases removed from V and 10 bases from J, the gap between germline ends came to 21 bases. Looked up from germline, CDR1 is SGHRS and CDR2 is YFSETQ.

The chain is built from TRBV19 and TRBJ1-1, with a tentative D call TRBD1 (5 bases). The CDR3 length is 12 residues. Deletions cut 7 bases from V and 5 bases from J, with 11 bases between. Germline-derived CDR1 and CDR2 are LNHDA and SQIVND (reference sequence). Here the CDR3 reads CASNDRETEAFF. For the CDR3, the DNA is TGTGCCAGTAACGACAGAGAAACTGAAGCTTTCTTT.

The table lists this clone with a few counts. This sequence joins TRBV7-8 and TRBJ2-7; 8 bases are a match to TRBD1. The V gene's germline CDR1 is SGHVS and CDR2 FQNEAQ. V dropped 5 bases and J dropped 6; count of bases not matched to a gene: 6. The CDR3 has 13 residues. The CDR3: CASSPYRGSEQYF. The CDR3, as DNA: TGTGCCAGCAGCCCCTACAGGGGGAGCGAGCAGTACTTC.

The chain recombines TRBV7-9 with TRBJ2-2; D gene unclear. The CDR3 spans 11 residues. Germline V gives CDR1 SEHNR, CDR2 FQNEAQ (reference sequence). The CDR3 region is CLGGNTGELFF. Written as DNA, the CDR3 is TGTCTAGGCGGAAACACCGGGGAGCTGTTTTTT.

The genes are TRBV28 and TRBJ2-3, with 10 positions matching TRBD2. The CDR3 has 12 residues. The trim removed 7 bases at V and 8 bases at J, leaving 3 bases unmatched. From germline, CDR1 is MDHEN and CDR2 SYDVKM. The CDR3 here is CASNVAGGTQYF. The CDR3 DNA is TGTGCCAGCAACGTAGCGGGAGGTACGCAGTATTTT.

The rearrangement links TRBV9 to TRBJ2-7; D is undetermined. Trimming took 0 bases from V and 4 from J, leaving 8 bases between them. Germline CDR1 and CDR2: SGDLS and YYNGEE. The CDR3 covers 13 residues. Here the CDR3 reads CASSVGVQYEQYF. Written as DNA, the CDR3 is TGTGCCAGCAGCGTAGGGGTCCAGTACGAGCAGTACTTC.

The chain joins TRBV30 to TRBJ2-3, with D unresolved. CDR3 length: 14 residues. The V gene lost 0 bases and the J gene lost 4 bases, with 11 bases spanning the gap. CDR1 GTSNPN and CDR2 SVGIG come from the germline V gene (reference sequence). CDR3 amino acids: CAWSVDLTSDTQYF. CDR3 nucleotide sequence: TGTGCCTGGAGTGTAGACCTAACCTCAGATACGCAGTATTTT.

Here the CDR3 reads CASSQEVGTVNTEAFF. DNA of the CDR3: TGTGCCAGCAGCCAAGAAGTGGGGACAGTGAACACTGAAGCTTTCTTT. The chain has TRBV14 and TRBJ1-1; 7 bases match TRBD1. The germline V gene encodes CDR1 SGHDN and CDR2 FVKESK. The ends lost 0 bases at V and 0 bases at J; junction bases unmatched: 4. There are 16 residues in the CDR3.

J is TRBJ2-7 and V is TRBV7-2, with TRBD2 matching 9 bases. Trimming cost V 6 bases and J 0 bases; bases outside gene matches: 3. Germline V gene data show CDR1 as SGHTA and CDR2 as FQGNSA. The CDR3 has 14 amino acids. CDR3 region: CASSRLADSYEQYF. CDR3 coding DNA: TGTGCCAGCAGTCGACTAGCGGACTCCTACGAGCAGTACTTC.

The rearrangement joins TRBV19 to TRBJ1-1; D call uncertain. The V gene lost 7 bases and the J gene lost 0 bases, with 12 bases spanning the gap. The CDR3 is made up of 14 amino acids. The V gene's germline CDR1 is LNHDA and CDR2 SQIVND (reference sequence). The CDR3 protein is CASTLGGMNTEAFF. The CDR3, as DNA: TGTGCCAGTACCCTGGGAGGGATGAACACTGAAGCTTTCTTT.

The chain is built from TRBV18 and TRBJ2-2, with 8 nucleotides matching TRBD2. V trimming: 2 bases; J trimming: 7 bases; junction bases outside the gene matches: 12. CDR1 is KGHSH and CDR2 is LQKENI in the germline V gene. The CDR3 loop spans 17 amino acids. CDR3 loop: CASSPVPAGEGGGELFF. In DNA form, the CDR3 reads TGTGCCAGCTCACCAGTCCCAGCGGGGGAAGGAGGCGGGGAGCTGTTTTTT.